The T cell receptor (beta chain) described here comes from a study of blood T cell repertoires in COVID-19. Study-wide background: Both acute and convalescent COVID-19 samples were obtained from the United States, Italy and Spain.

Per the original data handling: Nucleated cell counts were estimated from reference gene primer amplification. Sequencing was performed with immunoSEQ multiplex PCR; in TCRdb, only in-frame clones are kept and a portion is missing. The V and J calls and the clone size are those of that table, but D and trimming were determined from the DNA. The sample holds some 71,000 clones, approximately 80% seen once. This CDR3 region has 14 residues. Looked up from germline, CDR1 is ENHRY and CDR2 is SYGVKD. Trimming shortened V by 7 bases and J by 9 bases, and 21 bases separated the two germline ends. The Seattle patients joined while their infection was active and were tracked longitudinally afterward.

Sequenced sample: peripheral blood. This TCR derives from a man aged 50-60 years with COVID-19, enrolled during active disease. The rearrangement uses TRBV10-3 and TRBJ1-2; D gene unclear. The CDR3 reads CAITPTEGGTSYTF. For the CDR3, the DNA is TGTGCCATCACCCCGACGGAGGGTGGTACGAGCTACACCTTC.